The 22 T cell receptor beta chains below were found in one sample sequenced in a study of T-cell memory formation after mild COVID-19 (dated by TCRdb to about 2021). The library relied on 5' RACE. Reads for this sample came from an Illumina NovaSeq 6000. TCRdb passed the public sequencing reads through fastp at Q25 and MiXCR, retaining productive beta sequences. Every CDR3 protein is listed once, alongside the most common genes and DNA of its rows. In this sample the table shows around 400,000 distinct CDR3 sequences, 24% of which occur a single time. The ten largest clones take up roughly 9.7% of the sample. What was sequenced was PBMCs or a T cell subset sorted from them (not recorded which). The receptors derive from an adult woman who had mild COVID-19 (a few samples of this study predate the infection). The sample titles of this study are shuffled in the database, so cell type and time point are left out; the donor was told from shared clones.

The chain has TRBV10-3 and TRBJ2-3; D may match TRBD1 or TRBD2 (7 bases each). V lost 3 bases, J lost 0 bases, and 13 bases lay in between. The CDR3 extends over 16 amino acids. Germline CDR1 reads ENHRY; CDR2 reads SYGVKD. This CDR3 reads CAISEGGGSSTDTQYF. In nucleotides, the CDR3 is TGTGCCATCAGTGAAGGGGGCGGGAGTAGCACAGATACGCAGTATTTT.

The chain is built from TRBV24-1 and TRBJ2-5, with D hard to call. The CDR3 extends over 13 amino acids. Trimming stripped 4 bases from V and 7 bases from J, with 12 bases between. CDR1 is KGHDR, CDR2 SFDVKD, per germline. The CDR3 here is CATSDPGRWTQYF. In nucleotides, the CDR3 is TGTGCCACCAGTGACCCTGGCCGTTGGACCCAGTACTTC.

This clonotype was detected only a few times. The CDR3 region is CASSSSGLLTDTQYF. CDR3 in DNA: TGTGCCAGCAGCTCAAGCGGCCTACTCACAGATACGCAGTATTTT. The chain recombines TRBV9 with TRBJ2-3; tentatively, D is TRBD2 (5 bases). V lost 4 bases and J 2 bases, leaving 14 bases between the germline ends. This CDR3 region has 15 residues. The germline gives CDR1 SGDLS, CDR2 YYNGEE.

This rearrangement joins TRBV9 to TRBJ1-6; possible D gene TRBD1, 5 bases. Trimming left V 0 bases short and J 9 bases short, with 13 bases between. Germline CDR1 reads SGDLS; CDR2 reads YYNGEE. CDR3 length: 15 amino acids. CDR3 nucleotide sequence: TGTGCCAGCAGCGTAGAGGGTCAGGGAGGTTCACCCCTCCACTTT. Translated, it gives CASSVEGQGGSPLHF.

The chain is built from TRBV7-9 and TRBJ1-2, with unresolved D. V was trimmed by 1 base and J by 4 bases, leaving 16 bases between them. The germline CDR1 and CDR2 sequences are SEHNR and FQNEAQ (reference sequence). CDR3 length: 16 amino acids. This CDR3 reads CASSLVPSERLYGYTF. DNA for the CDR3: TGTGCCAGCAGCTTAGTACCTTCGGAGAGGCTCTATGGCTACACCTTC.

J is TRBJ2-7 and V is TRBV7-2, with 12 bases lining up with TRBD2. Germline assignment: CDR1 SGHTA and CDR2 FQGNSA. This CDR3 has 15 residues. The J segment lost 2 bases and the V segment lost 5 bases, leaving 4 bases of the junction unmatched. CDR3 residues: CASSVTSGGAYEQYF. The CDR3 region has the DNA TGTGCCAGCAGCGTGACTAGCGGGGGCGCCTACGAGCAGTACTTC. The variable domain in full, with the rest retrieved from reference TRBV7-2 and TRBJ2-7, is GAGVSQSPSNKVTEKGKDVELRCDPISGHTALYWYRQSLGQGLEFLIYFQGNSAPDKSGLPSDRFSAERTGGSVSTLTIQRTQQEDSAVYLCASSVTSGGAYEQYFGPGTRLTVT.

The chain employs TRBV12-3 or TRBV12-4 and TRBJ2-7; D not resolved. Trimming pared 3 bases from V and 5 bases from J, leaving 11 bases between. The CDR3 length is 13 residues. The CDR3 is CASSFLYADEQYF. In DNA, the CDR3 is TGTGCCAGCAGTTTTTTATACGCCGACGAGCAGTACTTC.

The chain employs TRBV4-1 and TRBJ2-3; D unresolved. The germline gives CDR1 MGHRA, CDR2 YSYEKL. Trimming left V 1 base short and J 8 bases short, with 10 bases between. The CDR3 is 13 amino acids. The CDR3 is CASSQVGQLTQYF. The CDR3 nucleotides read TGCGCCAGCAGCCAAGTTGGGCAGCTTACGCAGTATTTT.

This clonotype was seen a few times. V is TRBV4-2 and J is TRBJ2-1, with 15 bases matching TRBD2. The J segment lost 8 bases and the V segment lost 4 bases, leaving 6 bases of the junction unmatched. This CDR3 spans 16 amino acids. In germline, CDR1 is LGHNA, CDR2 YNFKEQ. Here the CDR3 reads CASSPFGLAGGDEQFF. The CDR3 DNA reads TGTGCCAGCAGCCCTTTTGGACTAGCGGGGGGGGATGAGCAGTTCTTC.

In nucleotides, the CDR3 is TGCAGCGTATCCGGGACAGGGGGCTCTAACTATGGCTACACCTTC. Amino acids: CSVSGTGGSNYGYTF. The chain joins TRBV29-1 to TRBJ1-2, with 12 bases identical to TRBD1. Germline CDR1 and CDR2: SQVTM and ANQGSEA. The J segment lost 0 bases and the V segment lost 6 bases, leaving 5 bases of the junction unmatched. The length of the CDR3 is 15 residues.

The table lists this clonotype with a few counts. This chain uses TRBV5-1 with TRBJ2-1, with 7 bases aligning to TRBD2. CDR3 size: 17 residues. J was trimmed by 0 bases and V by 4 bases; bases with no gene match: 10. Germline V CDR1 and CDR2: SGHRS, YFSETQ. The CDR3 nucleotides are TGCGCCAGCAGCCTAGAGCGGGAAGGTGTCTCCTACAATGAGCAGTTCTTC. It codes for CASSLEREGVSYNEQFF.

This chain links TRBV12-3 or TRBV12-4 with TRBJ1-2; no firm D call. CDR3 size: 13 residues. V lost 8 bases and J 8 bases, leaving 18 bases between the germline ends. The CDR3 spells CASRGRSEGGYTF. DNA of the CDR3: TGTGCCAGCCGAGGTCGTTCAGAAGGAGGCTACACCTTC.

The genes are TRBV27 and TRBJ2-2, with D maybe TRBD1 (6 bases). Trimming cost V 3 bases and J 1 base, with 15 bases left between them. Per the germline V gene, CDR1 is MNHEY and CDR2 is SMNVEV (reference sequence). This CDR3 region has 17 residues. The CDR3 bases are TGTGCCAGCAGTTTTTCCTCAGGGGCGAGGAACACCGGGGAGCTGTTTTTT. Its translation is CASSFSSGARNTGELFF.

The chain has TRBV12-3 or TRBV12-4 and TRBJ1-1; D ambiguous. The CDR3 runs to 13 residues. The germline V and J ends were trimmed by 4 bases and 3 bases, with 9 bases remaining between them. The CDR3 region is CASSSTSHTEAFF. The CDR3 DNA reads TGTGCCAGCAGTTCGACAAGTCACACTGAAGCTTTCTTT.

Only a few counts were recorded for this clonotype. CDR3 region: CASSSLRTGLRPNYGYTF. In DNA, the CDR3 is TGTGCCAGCAGCTCCCTGCGCACAGGGCTGCGACCTAACTATGGCTACACCTTC. The genes are TRBV11-2 and TRBJ1-2, with D possibly TRBD1 on 6 matching bases. The CDR3 runs to 18 residues. Germline values: CDR1 SGHAT, CDR2 FQNNGV. V lost 4 bases and J 0 bases, leaving 21 bases between the germline ends.

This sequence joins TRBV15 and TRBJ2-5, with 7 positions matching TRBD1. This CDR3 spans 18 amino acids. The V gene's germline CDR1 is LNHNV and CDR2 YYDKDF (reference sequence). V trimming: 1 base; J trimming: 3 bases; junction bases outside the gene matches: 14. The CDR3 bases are TGTGCCACCAGCAGAGCACGGACAGGTTCCCTCCGGGAAGAGACCCAGTACTTC. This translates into CATSRARTGSLREETQYF.

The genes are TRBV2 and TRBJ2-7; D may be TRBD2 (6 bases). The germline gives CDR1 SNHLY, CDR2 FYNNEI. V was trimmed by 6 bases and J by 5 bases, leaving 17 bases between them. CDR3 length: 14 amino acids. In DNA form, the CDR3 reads TGTGCCAGCAGCCCCTCCCCTACTAGCAACGAGCAGTACTTC. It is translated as CASSPSPTSNEQYF.

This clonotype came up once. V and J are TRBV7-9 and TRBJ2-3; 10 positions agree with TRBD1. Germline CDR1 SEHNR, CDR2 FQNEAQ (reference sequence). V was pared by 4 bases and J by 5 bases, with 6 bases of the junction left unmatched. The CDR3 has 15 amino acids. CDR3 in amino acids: CASSSGTGEEDTQYF. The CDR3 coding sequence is TGTGCCAGCAGCTCAGGGACAGGGGAGGAAGATACGCAGTATTTT.

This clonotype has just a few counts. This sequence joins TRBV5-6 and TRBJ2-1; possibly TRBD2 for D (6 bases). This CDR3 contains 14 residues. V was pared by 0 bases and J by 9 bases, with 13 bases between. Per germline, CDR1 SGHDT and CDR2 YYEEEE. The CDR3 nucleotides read TGTGCCAGCAGCTTGGTCCGACTAGTCGTTGAGCAGTTCTTC. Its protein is CASSLVRLVVEQFF. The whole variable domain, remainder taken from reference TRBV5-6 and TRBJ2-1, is DAGVTQSPTHLIKTRGQQVTLRCSPKSGHDTVSWYQQALGQGPQFIFQYYEEEERQRGNFPDRFSGHQFPNYSSELNVNALLLGDSALYLCASSLVRLVVEQFFGPGTRLTVL.

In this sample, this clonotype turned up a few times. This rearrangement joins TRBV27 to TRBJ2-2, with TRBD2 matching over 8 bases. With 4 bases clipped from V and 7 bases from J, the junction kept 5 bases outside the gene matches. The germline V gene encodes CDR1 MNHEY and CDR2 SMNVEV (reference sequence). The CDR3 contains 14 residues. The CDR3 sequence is CASSSGLVVGELFF. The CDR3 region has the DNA TGTGCCAGCAGTTCGGGACTAGTCGTCGGGGAGCTGTTTTTT.

In DNA, the CDR3 is TGTGCCAGCAGTTCCCCCGCAGACCTGAACACTGAAGCTTTCTTT. Protein product: CASSSPADLNTEAFF. This chain uses TRBV12-3 or TRBV12-4 with TRBJ1-1; D uncertain. The length of the CDR3 is 15 residues. The V end was cut by 4 bases, the J end by 0 bases, with 12 bases between.

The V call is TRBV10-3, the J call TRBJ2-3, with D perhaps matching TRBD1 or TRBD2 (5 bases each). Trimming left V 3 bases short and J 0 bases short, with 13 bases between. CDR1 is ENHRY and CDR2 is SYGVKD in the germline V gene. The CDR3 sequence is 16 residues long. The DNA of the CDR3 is TGTGCCATCAGTGACTTCCGAGGGGAGAGCACAGATACGCAGTATTTT. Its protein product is CAISDFRGESTDTQYF.